This TCR beta chain stems from a study of T-cell reconstitution after alpha-beta-depleted transplantation in children (dated by TCRdb to the mid-2010s). About the full investigation: Using TCR repertoire profiling, the study quantitatively followed how T-cell immune reconstitution unfolded in children after TCRalphabeta/CD19-depleted allogeneic hematopoietic cell transplantation. What the authors observed across the whole study: In some patients, high TCRbeta diversity at day 60 was attributed to recipient T cells and intrathymic progenitors that had survived conditioning. Apparently early alphabetaT-cell count recovery about two months after transplant reportedly relied on only several hundred rapidly expanded clones derived from non-depleted graft cells. The frequencies of hyperexpanded clones fell over the following months, and after one year, T-cell counts and TCRbeta diversity were mostly attributed to newly produced T cells.

Receptor amplification or capture employed PCR. The sample was run on an Illumina HiSeq 2500. To normalize quantification of the TCRbeta repertoire, the TCR libraries were built with molecular barcoding that relied on unique molecular identifiers. TCRdb reprocessed the public reads (quality trimming at Q25 with fastp, clone calling with MiXCR) and kept in-frame beta chains. Merged by CDR3 protein, the rows form single entries marked with the most common genes and DNA. This sample lists a few hundred thousand distinct CDR3 sequences; 25% to 30% were detected once. Of the sample, 36% falls within the top ten clones. Germline trimming amounts to 1 base on V and 0 bases on J, with 9 as the count of junction bases outside the gene matches. CDR3 length: 18 amino acids, cysteine to phenylalanine. Of all the DNA, just the CDR3 is kept, 54 bases in frame from base 1. Looking up the germline V gene (reference sequence) yields CDR1 DFQATT and CDR2 SNEGSKA.

The sample's treatment or condition label, decoded: allogeneic hematopoietic cell transplantation with graft depleted of TCRalphabeta T cells and CD19 B cells. TCRalphabeta/CD19-depleted allogeneic hematopoietic cell grafts were given to the transplant recipients, all of whom were children. Details on this clonotype: The target of this receptor is not known. Base qualities are not at hand, and no much larger clone is one base apart.

The specimen was PBMCs, collected before TCRalphabeta/CD19-depleted stem cell transplant. This TCR derives from a boy younger than two with Wiskott-Aldrich syndrome, due to receive a stem cell transplant. This sequence uses TRBV20-1 and TRBJ2-1; the central 10 bases match TRBD2. The CDR3 protein is CSARVAKASGGSYNEQFF. The base sequence is TGCAGTGCTAGAGTGGCTAAGGCTAGCGGGGGCTCCTACAATGAGCAGTTCTTC.